This T cell receptor beta chain emerged from a study of blood T cell repertoires in COVID-19. Trimming removed 0 bases from V and 0 bases from J, with 8 bases in between. Germline V CDR1 and CDR2: LNHNV, YYDKDF (reference sequence). The CDR3 consists of 15 residues. Details on this clone: Different DNA sequences within this sample yield the same CDR3.

Under the authors' procedure: Amplified reference gene primers provided the basis for estimating nucleated cell counts. Repertoires were generated with immunoSEQ multiplex PCR, while TCRdb's copy carries only in-frame clones and drops some. The V and J calls and clone size come from that table; D and trimming were worked out from the DNA. The table lists about 66,000 clones, roughly 80% of them singletons, with about 7% in the top ten. V is TRBV15 and J is TRBJ1-1; D not resolved. Sequenced material: peripheral blood. This TCR derives from a man in his 60s with acute or convalescent COVID-19. CDR3 in amino acids: CATSRDRGMNTEAFF. CDR3 nucleotide sequence: TGTGCCACCAGCAGAGATCGAGGAATGAACACTGAAGCTTTCTTT.